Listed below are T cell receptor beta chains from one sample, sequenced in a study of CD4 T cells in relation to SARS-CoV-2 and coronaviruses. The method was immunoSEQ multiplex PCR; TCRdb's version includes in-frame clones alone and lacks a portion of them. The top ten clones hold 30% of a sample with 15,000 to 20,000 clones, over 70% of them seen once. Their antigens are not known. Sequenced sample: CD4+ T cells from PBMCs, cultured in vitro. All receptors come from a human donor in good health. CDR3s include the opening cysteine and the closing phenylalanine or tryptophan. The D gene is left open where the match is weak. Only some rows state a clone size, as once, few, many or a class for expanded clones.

CDR3aa: CASSAAGTGSSYEQYF
v_gene: TRBV18
abundance: .
d_gene: TRBD1
j_gene: TRBJ2-7

CDR3aa: CAWRARGESPLHF
v_gene: TRBV30
abundance: .
d_gene: .
j_gene: TRBJ1-6

CDR3aa: CASSSSSAGVLQPQHF
v_gene: TRBV6-5
abundance: .
d_gene: .
j_gene: TRBJ1-5

CDR3aa: CASSLVGPGETQYF
v_gene: TRBV5-4
abundance: .
d_gene: .
j_gene: TRBJ2-5

CDR3aa: CASAGAGVADTQYF
v_gene: TRBV28
abundance: .
d_gene: TRBD2
j_gene: TRBJ2-3

CDR3aa: CASSGTGHQPQHF
v_gene: TRBV3-1/TRBV3-2
abundance: once
d_gene: TRBD1
j_gene: TRBJ1-5

CDR3aa: CATSAPGGREQYF
v_gene: TRBV24-1
abundance: .
d_gene: .
j_gene: TRBJ2-7

CDR3aa: CASSSFRSEQYF
v_gene: TRBV28
abundance: .
d_gene: .
j_gene: TRBJ2-7

CDR3aa: CASSFGGRTRNEQFF
v_gene: TRBV7-2
abundance: few
d_gene: TRBD2
j_gene: TRBJ2-1

CDR3aa: CASSFGQAMNTEAFF
v_gene: TRBV6-5
abundance: .
d_gene: TRBD1
j_gene: TRBJ1-1

CDR3aa: CASSPGHQTFGYTF
v_gene: TRBV28
abundance: .
d_gene: .
j_gene: TRBJ1-2

CDR3aa: CASRGPFYEQYF
v_gene: TRBV27
abundance: .
d_gene: .
j_gene: TRBJ2-7

CDR3aa: CSAPGNTEAFF
v_gene: TRBV20-1
abundance: .
d_gene: .
j_gene: TRBJ1-1

CDR3aa: CASSPRAAGPTYNEQFF
v_gene: TRBV18
abundance: .
d_gene: .
j_gene: TRBJ2-1

CDR3aa: CASSDRAESPLHF
v_gene: TRBV6-1
abundance: .
d_gene: .
j_gene: TRBJ1-6

CDR3aa: CASSLSGQGNYGYTF
v_gene: TRBV27
abundance: .
d_gene: TRBD1
j_gene: TRBJ1-2

CDR3aa: CSALGLYEQYF
v_gene: TRBV20-1
abundance: few
d_gene: .
j_gene: TRBJ2-7

CDR3aa: CASSLAWGPTNTGELFF
v_gene: TRBV5-4
abundance: .
d_gene: .
j_gene: TRBJ2-2

CDR3aa: CASSKGWIGDRVHHEQYF
v_gene: TRBV21-1
abundance: .
d_gene: .
j_gene: TRBJ2-7

CDR3aa: CASSPTPGTGGDGYTF
v_gene: TRBV5-4
abundance: .
d_gene: TRBD1
j_gene: TRBJ1-2

CDR3aa: CASSPGRDTQYF
v_gene: TRBV12-3/TRBV12-4
abundance: .
d_gene: .
j_gene: TRBJ2-3

CDR3aa: CASSVVLTGSYNEQFF
v_gene: TRBV9
abundance: .
d_gene: .
j_gene: TRBJ2-1

CDR3aa: CASLGKTGAYEQYF
v_gene: TRBV6-5
abundance: .
d_gene: TRBD1
j_gene: TRBJ2-7

CDR3aa: CASSFSETQYF
v_gene: TRBV5-1
abundance: .
d_gene: .
j_gene: TRBJ2-5

CDR3aa: CAGDVNYGYTF
v_gene: TRBV5-3
abundance: .
d_gene: .
j_gene: TRBJ1-2

CDR3aa: CASSWTVNTGELFF
v_gene: TRBV11-3
abundance: .
d_gene: .
j_gene: TRBJ2-2

CDR3aa: CASSQDWTSIYEQYF
v_gene: TRBV4-2
abundance: large
d_gene: TRBD2
j_gene: TRBJ2-7

CDR3aa: CASSLTQGANYGYTF
v_gene: TRBV4-1
abundance: .
d_gene: TRBD1
j_gene: TRBJ1-2

CDR3aa: CASSQKGKNEQFF
v_gene: TRBV3-1/TRBV3-2
abundance: .
d_gene: .
j_gene: TRBJ2-1

CDR3aa: CASSIGTRTGELFF
v_gene: TRBV19
abundance: .
d_gene: TRBD2
j_gene: TRBJ2-2

CDR3aa: CATRDGRGGYTF
v_gene: TRBV27
abundance: .
d_gene: .
j_gene: TRBJ1-2